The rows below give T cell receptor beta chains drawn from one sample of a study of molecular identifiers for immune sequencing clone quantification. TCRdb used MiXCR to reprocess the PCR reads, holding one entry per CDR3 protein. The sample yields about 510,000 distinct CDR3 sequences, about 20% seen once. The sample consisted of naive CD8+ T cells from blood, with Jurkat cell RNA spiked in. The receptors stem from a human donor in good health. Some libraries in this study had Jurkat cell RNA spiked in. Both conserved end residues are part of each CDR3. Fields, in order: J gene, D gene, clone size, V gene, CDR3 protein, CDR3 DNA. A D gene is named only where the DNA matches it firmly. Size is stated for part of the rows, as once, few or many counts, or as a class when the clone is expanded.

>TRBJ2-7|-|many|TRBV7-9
CASSPKGPSTDEQYF
TGTGCCAGCAGCCCAAAGGGACCAAGCACCGACGAGCAGTACTTC
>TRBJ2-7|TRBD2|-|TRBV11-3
CASSLWSGSAYEQYF
TGTGCCAGCAGCTTATGGAGCGGGAGCGCCTACGAGCAGTACTTC
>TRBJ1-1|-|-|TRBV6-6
CAGSYLGSTEAFF
TGTGCCGGCAGTTACTTGGGGAGCACTGAAGCTTTCTTT
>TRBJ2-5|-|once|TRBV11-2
CASSLGYTAQETQYF
TGTGCCAGCAGTTTAGGGTACACAGCCCAAGAGACCCAGTACTTC
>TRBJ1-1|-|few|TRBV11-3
CASSQGFGTEAFF
TGTGCCAGCAGCCAGGGGTTTGGCACTGAAGCTTTCTTT
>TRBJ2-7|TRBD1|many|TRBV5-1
CASSPAGTGFYEQYF
TGCGCCAGCAGCCCCGCCGGGACAGGGTTCTACGAGCAGTACTTC
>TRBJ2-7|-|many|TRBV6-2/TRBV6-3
CASSLTPGEQYF
TGTGCCAGCAGTTTGACCCCTGGGGAGCAGTACTTC
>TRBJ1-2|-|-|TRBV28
CASSAALDHYGYTF
TGTGCCAGCAGCGCCGCCCTGGACCACTATGGCTACACCTTC
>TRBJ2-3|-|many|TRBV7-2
CASSWARTTVSDTQYF
TGTGCCAGCAGCTGGGCGCGGACTACCGTTTCAGATACGCAGTATTTT
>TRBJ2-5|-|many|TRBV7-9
CASSLFVSETQYF
TGTGCCAGCAGCTTATTCGTGTCAGAGACCCAGTACTTC
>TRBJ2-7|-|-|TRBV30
CAWSVPRQGTYEQYF
TGTGCCTGGAGTGTTCCCCGGCAGGGGACCTACGAGCAGTACTTC
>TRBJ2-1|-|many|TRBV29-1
CSVEGENEQFF
TGCAGCGTTGAAGGTGAAAATGAGCAGTTCTTC
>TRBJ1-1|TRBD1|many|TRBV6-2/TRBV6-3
CASSYSTGLNTEAFF
TGTGCCAGCAGTTACTCGACAGGGCTGAACACTGAAGCTTTCTTT
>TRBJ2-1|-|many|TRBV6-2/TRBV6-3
CASSSGSKQFF
TGTGCCAGCAGTTCCGGGAGCAAGCAGTTCTTC
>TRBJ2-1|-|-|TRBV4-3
CASSQDLRHSSYNEQFF
TGCGCCAGCAGCCAAGATCTAAGACACAGCTCCTACAATGAGCAGTTCTTC
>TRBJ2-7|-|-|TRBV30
CAWSFSYEQYF
TGTGCCTGGAGCTTTTCGTACGAGCAGTACTTC
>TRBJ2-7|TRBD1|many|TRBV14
CASSPDRGYYEQYF
TGTGCCAGCAGCCCGGACAGGGGTTACTACGAGCAGTACTTC
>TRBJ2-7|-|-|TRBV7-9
CACSPTVSAYEQYF
TGTGCCTGCAGCCCGACAGTCTCGGCCTACGAGCAGTACTTC
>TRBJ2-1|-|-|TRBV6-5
CASSHRPPEATYVGNEQFF
TGTGCCAGCAGTCACCGACCCCCCGAGGCTACCTATGTAGGCAATGAGCAGTTCTTC
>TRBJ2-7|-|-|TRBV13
CASSLFGETYEQYF
TGTGCCAGCAGCTTATTTGGGGAAACCTACGAGCAGTACTTC